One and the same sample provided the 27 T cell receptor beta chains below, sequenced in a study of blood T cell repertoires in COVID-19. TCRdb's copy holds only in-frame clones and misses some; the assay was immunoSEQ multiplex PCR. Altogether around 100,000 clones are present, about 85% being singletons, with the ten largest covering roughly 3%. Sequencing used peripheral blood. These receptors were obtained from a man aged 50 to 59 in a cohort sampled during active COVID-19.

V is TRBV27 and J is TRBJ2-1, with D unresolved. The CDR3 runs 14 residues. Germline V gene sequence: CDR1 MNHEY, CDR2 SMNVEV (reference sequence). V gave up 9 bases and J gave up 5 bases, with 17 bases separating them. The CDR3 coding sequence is TGTGCCAGTTTCGATGGCGGAATCCACAATGAGCAGTTCTTC. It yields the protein CASFDGGIHNEQFF.

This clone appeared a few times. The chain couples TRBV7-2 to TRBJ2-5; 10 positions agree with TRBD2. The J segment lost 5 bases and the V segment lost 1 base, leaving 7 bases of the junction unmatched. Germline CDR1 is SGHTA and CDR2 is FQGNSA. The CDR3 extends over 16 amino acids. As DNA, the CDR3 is TGTGCCAGCAGCTTAGAGGTAGCGGGGGGCCTGGAGACCCAGTACTTC. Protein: CASSLEVAGGLETQYF.

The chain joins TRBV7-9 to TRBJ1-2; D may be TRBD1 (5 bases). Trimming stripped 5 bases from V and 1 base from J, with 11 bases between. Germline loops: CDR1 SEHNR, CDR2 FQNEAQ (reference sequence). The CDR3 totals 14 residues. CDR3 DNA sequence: TGTGCCAGCAGCCCCTGGGGGGGTAACTATGGCTACACCTTC. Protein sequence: CASSPWGGNYGYTF.

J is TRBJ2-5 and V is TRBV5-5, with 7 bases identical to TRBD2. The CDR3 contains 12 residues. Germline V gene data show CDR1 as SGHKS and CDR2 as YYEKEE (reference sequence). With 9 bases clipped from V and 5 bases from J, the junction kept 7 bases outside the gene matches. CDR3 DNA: TGTGCCACGGGGAGGGGTGGGGAGACCCAGTACTTC. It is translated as CATGRGGETQYF.

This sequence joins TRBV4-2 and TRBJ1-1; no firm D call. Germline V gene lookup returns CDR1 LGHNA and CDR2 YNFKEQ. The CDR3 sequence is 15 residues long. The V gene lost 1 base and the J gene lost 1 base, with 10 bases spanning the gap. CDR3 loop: CASSQVGGWNTEAFF. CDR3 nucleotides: TGTGCCAGCAGCCAAGTGGGAGGATGGAACACTGAAGCTTTCTTT.

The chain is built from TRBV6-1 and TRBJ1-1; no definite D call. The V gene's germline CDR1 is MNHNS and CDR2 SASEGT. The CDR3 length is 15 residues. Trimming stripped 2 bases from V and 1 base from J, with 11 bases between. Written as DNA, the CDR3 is TGTGCCAGCAGTGAAATGGCGGGTGGGAACACTGAAGCTTTCTTT. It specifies CASSEMAGGNTEAFF.

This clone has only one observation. CDR3 sequence (DNA): TGTGCCAGCAGTCTAAAGGGACTTAGCTCTGGAAACACCATATATTTT. It specifies CASSLKGLSSGNTIYF. The gene calls are TRBV2 and TRBJ1-3; D may be TRBD1 (5 bases). Per the germline V gene, CDR1 is SNHLY and CDR2 is FYNNEI. This CDR3 comprises 16 residues. The V end lost 5 bases, the J end lost 0 bases, and 14 bases lay between the germline ends.

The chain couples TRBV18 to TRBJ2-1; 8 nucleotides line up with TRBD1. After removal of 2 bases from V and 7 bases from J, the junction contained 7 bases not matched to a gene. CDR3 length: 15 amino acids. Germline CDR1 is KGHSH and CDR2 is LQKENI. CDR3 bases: TGTGCCAGCTCACCAGGGACAGGTGGATATAATGAGCAGTTCTTC. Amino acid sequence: CASSPGTGGYNEQFF.

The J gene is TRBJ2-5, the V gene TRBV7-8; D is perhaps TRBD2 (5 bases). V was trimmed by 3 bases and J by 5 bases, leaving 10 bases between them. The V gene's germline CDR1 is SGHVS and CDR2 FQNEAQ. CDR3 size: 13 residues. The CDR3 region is CASSLGTGETQYF. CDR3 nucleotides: TGTGCCAGCAGCTTGGGTACGGGGGAGACCCAGTACTTC. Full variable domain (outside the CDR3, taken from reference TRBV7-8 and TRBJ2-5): GAGVSQSPRYKVAKRGQDVALRCDPISGHVSLFWYQQALGQGPEFLTYFQNEAQLDKSGLPSDRFFAERPEGSVSTLKIQRTQQEDSAVYLCASSLGTGETQYFGPGTRLLVL.

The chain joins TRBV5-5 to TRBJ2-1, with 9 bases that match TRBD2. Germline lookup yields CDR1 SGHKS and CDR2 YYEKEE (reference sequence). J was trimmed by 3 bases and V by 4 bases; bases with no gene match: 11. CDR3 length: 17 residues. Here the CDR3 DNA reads TGTGCCAGCAGCCCGACGGGCGGGGGGGCCTTCTACAATGAGCAGTTCTTC. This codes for CASSPTGGGAFYNEQFF.

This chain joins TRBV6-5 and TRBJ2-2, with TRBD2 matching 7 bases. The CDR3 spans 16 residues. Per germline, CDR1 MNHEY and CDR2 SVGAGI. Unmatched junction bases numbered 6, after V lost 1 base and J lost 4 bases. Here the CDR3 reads CASSYWGGRGTGELFF. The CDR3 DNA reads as TGTGCCAGCAGTTACTGGGGGGGTAGGGGCACCGGGGAGCTGTTTTTT.

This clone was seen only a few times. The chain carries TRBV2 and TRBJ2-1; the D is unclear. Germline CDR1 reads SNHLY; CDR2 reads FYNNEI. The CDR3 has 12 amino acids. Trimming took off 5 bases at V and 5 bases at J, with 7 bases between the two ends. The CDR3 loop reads CASSTTNNEQFF. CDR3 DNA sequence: TGTGCCAGCAGTACGACAAACAATGAGCAGTTCTTC.

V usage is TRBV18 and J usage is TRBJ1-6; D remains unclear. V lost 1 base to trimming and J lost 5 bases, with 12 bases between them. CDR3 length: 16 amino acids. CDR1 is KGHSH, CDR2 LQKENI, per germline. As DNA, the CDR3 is TGTGCCAGCTCACCACTCGGCGCAGCGGATAATTCACCCCTCCACTTT. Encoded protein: CASSPLGAADNSPLHF.

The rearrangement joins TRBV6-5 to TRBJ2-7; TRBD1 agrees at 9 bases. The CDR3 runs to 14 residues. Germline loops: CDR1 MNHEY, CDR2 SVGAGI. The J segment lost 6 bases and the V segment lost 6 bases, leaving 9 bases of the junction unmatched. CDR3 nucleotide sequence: TGTGCCAGCAGACGGACAGGGGTTGTTGGCGAGCAGTACGTC. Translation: CASRRTGVVGEQYV.

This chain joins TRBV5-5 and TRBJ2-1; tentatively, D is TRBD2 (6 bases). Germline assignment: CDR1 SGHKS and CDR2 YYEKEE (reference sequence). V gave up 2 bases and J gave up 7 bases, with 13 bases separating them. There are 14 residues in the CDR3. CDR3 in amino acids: CASSLRLVSNEQFF. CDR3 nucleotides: TGTGCCAGCAGCTTAAGACTAGTATCGAATGAGCAGTTCTTC.

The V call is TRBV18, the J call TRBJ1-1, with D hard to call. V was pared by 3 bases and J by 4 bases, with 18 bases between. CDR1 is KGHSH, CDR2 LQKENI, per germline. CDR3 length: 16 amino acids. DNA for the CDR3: TGTGCCAGCTCACCTTTTGGTGAGGTTCGAAGCACTGAAGCTTTCTTT. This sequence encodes CASSPFGEVRSTEAFF.

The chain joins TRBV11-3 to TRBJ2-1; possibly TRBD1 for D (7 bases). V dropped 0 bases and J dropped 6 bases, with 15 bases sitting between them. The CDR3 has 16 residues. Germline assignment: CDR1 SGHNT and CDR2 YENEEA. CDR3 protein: CASSLEGRGEGNEQFF. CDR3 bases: TGTGCCAGCAGCTTAGAAGGCAGGGGGGAAGGCAATGAGCAGTTCTTC.

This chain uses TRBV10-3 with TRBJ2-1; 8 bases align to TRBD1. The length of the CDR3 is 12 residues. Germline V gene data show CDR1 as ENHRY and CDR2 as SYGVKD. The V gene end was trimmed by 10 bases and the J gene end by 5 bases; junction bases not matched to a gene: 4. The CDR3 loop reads CATKTGDNEQFF. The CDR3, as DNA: TGTGCCACCAAGACAGGGGACAATGAGCAGTTCTTC.

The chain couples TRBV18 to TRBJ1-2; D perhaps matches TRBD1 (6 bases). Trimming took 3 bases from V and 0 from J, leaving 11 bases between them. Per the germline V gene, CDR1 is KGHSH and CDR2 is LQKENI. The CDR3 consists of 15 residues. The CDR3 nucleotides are TGTGCCAGCTCACCTTCACAGGGTGCTAACTATGGCTACACCTTC. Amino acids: CASSPSQGANYGYTF.

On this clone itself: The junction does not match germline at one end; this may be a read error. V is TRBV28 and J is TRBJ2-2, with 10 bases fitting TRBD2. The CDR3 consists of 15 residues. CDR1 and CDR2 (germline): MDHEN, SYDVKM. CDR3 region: CASTLAGGHTGELFF. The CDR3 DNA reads TGTGCCAGCACTTTAGCGGGGGGCCACACCGGGGAGCTGTTTTTT.

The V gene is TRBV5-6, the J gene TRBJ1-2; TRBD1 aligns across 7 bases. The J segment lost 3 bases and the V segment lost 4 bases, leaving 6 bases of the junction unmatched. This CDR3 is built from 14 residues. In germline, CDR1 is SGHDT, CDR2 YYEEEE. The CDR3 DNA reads TGTGCCAGCAGCGGGGGACAGTTGTACTATGGCTACACCTTC. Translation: CASSGGQLYYGYTF.

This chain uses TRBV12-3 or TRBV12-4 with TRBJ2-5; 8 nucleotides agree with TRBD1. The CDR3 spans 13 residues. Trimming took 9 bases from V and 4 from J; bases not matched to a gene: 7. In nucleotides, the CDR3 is TGTGCCAGTCGAGGACAGGGTGTAGAGACCCAGTACTTC. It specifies CASRGQGVETQYF.

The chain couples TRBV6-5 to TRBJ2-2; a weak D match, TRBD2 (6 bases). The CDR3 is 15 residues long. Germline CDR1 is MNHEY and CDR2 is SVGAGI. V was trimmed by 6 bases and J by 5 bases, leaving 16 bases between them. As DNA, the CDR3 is TGTGCCAGCAGGTTCGGAGGGCTTGGGACCGGGGAGCTGTTTTTT. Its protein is CASRFGGLGTGELFF.

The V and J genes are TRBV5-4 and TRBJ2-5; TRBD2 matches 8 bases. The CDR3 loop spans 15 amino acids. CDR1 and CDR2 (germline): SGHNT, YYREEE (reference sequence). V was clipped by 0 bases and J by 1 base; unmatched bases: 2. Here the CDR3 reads CASSLAGGAQETQYF. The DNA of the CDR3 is TGTGCCAGCAGCTTGGCCGGGGGGGCCCAAGAGACCCAGTACTTC. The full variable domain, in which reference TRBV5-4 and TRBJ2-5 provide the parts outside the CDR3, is ETGVTQSPTHLIKTRGQQVTLRCSSQSGHNTVSWYQQALGQGPQFIFQYYREEENGRGNFPPRFSGLQFPNYSSELNVNALELDDSALYLCASSLAGGAQETQYFGPGTRLLVL.

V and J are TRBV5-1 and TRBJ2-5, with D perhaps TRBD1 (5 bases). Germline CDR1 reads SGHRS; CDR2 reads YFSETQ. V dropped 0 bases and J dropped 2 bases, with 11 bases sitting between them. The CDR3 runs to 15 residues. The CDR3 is CASSLEAGPQETQYF. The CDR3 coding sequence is TGCGCCAGCAGCTTGGAGGCAGGGCCTCAAGAGACCCAGTACTTC.

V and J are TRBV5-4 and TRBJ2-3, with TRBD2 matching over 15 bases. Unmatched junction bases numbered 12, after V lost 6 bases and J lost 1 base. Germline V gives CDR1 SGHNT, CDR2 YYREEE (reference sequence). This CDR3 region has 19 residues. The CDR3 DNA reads TGTGCCAGCAAGCCGGGTGGACTAGCGGGGGGGGCCCGCACAGATACGCAGTATTTT. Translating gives CASKPGGLAGGARTDTQYF.

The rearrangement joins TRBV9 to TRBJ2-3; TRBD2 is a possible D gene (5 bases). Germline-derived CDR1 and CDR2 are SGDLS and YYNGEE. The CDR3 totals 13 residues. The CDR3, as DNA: TGTGCGACCAGGACTCTAAGCACAGATACGCAGTATTTT. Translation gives CATRTLSTDTQYF.